One and the same sample provided the 15 T cell receptor beta chains below, sequenced in a study of TIL therapy for anti-PD-1-resistant metastatic lung cancer. The time point here: pre-treatment sample, taken before nivolumab and TIL therapy. The libraries were made with immunoSEQ v3. Assay used: immunoSEQ multiplex PCR; TCRdb lists only in-frame clones, some missing. The sample contains tens of thousands of clones, around 70% of which appear only once. Sequencing was performed on blood, taken at baseline. The receptors here all came from a person aged 25 to 85 with non-small cell lung cancer.

The CDR3 protein is CASSVAPVYEQYF. The DNA of the CDR3 is TGTGCCAGCAGCGTAGCCCCTGTATACGAGCAGTACTTC. The gene calls are TRBV9 and TRBJ2-7; D remains unclear. Germline V gives CDR1 SGDLS, CDR2 YYNGEE. There are 13 residues in the CDR3. Trimming stripped 0 bases from V and 4 bases from J, with 8 bases between.

The CDR3 coding sequence is TGTGCCATTCGGGGGGGGTACGAAGCTTTCTTT. Protein sequence: CAIRGGYEAFF. This chain joins TRBV10-3 and TRBJ1-1, with D tentatively TRBD1 (5 bases). The CDR3 totals 11 residues. Per the germline V gene, CDR1 is ENHRY and CDR2 is SYGVKD. Trimming stripped 9 bases from V and 8 bases from J, with 13 bases between.

Only a few counts were recorded for this clone. The chain uses TRBV6-2 or TRBV6-3 and TRBJ2-5; 12 bases are a match to TRBD2. The J segment lost 2 bases and the V segment lost 5 bases, leaving 6 bases of the junction unmatched. The CDR3 sequence is 16 residues long. Germline V lookup: CDR1 MNHEY, CDR2 SVGEGT. CDR3 coding DNA: TGTGCCAGCAGTCAGAGGACTAGCGGGAAACAAGAGACCCAGTACTTC. This sequence encodes CASSQRTSGKQETQYF.

The chain links TRBV15 to TRBJ2-2; 7 positions match TRBD1. Germline V lookup: CDR1 LNHNV, CDR2 YYDKDF (reference sequence). This CDR3 region has 15 residues. Trimming removed 0 bases from V and 10 bases from J; junction bases left unmatched: 8. In nucleotides, the CDR3 is TGTGCCACCAGCAGAGAGAGAAGGGGGCCGAAGGAGCTGTTTTTT. It specifies CATSRERRGPKELFF.

The chain has TRBV29-1 and TRBJ2-5; D perhaps matches TRBD1 (6 bases). The CDR3 sequence is 12 residues long. The V and J ends lost 4 bases and 5 bases respectively, with 11 bases between them. Germline loops: CDR1 SQVTM, CDR2 ANQGSEA. The CDR3 loop is CSVGGRGETQYF. In nucleotides, the CDR3 is TGCAGCGTTGGGGGCAGGGGTGAGACCCAGTACTTC.

The chain is built from TRBV2 and TRBJ1-4; D is undetermined. CDR3 size: 13 residues. The ends were cut back, 5 bases at V and 8 bases at J, with 12 bases in the middle. The germline V gene encodes CDR1 SNHLY and CDR2 FYNNEI. The DNA for the CDR3 is TGTGCCAGCAGTCCTAACTCTTTAGAAAAACTGTTTTTT. It encodes CASSPNSLEKLFF.

The sample holds a few counts of this clone. The chain carries TRBV29-1 and TRBJ1-4, with D tentatively TRBD1 (5 bases). Germline V lookup: CDR1 SQVTM, CDR2 ANQGSEA. V gave up 7 bases and J gave up 3 bases, with 18 bases separating them. This CDR3 has 15 residues. CDR3 sequence (DNA): TGCAGCGCCCTGGAGTGGGACGTAGCTAATGAAAAACTGTTTTTT. The encoded protein is CSALEWDVANEKLFF.

V usage is TRBV7-3 and J usage is TRBJ2-3; 7 bases map to TRBD2. The CDR3 is 17 residues long. With 1 base clipped from V and 0 bases from J, the junction kept 7 bases outside the gene matches. Germline V CDR1 and CDR2: SGHTA, FQGTGA. The CDR3 loop is CASSLIPSGYSTDTQYF. The DNA of the CDR3 is TGTGCCAGCAGCTTAATACCTAGCGGCTATAGCACAGATACGCAGTATTTT.

This chain links TRBV29-1 with TRBJ2-1; 7 bases line up with TRBD2. This CDR3 comprises 16 residues. The V gene's germline CDR1 is SQVTM and CDR2 ANQGSEA. J was trimmed by 2 bases and V by 6 bases; bases with no gene match: 13. The CDR3 sequence is CSVLKTGGLAYNEQFF. CDR3 DNA: TGCAGCGTACTCAAGACGGGGGGTCTGGCCTACAATGAGCAGTTCTTC.

This clone has more than one count but fewer than ten. The rearrangement links TRBV19 to TRBJ1-2, with a tentative D call TRBD1 (6 bases). Germline assignment: CDR1 LNHDA and CDR2 SQIVND (reference sequence). CDR3 size: 14 residues. The V gene lost 5 bases and the J gene lost 8 bases, with 18 bases spanning the gap. In nucleotides, the CDR3 is TGTGCCAGTAGTTACGACAGGTCTGCATGGGGCTACACCTTC. This gives the protein CASSYDRSAWGYTF.

The chain combines TRBV6-2 or TRBV6-3 with TRBJ1-4; tentatively, D is TRBD1 (5 bases). V was shortened by 5 bases and J by 7 bases, with 23 bases between the two germline ends. The CDR3 sequence is 17 residues long. Germline V gene lookup returns CDR1 MNHEY and CDR2 SVGEGT. CDR3: CASSTELVGQGGEKLFF. The CDR3 DNA sequence: TGTGCCAGCAGTACAGAGCTGGTCGGGCAGGGAGGTGAAAAACTGTTTTTT.

The chain uses TRBV30 and TRBJ1-4; D is undetermined. The V and J ends lost 4 bases and 5 bases respectively, with 11 bases between them. Looked up from germline, CDR1 is GTSNPN and CDR2 is SVGIG (reference sequence). The CDR3 is 13 amino acids. The CDR3 DNA sequence: TGTGCCTGGACCCCCCCCGCGAATGAAAAACTGTTTTTT. It is translated as CAWTPPANEKLFF.

This clone is categorized as medium-sized. J is TRBJ1-2 and V is TRBV19; 7 positions match TRBD1. Trimming took 1 base from V and 8 from J; bases not matched to a gene: 10. Germline lookup yields CDR1 LNHDA and CDR2 SQIVND (reference sequence). This CDR3 region has 15 residues. The CDR3 coding sequence is TGTGCCAGTAGTATAGCCGGAGGGGGCGTTAACGGCTACACCTTC. Residues: CASSIAGGGVNGYTF.

This clone was counted between two and nine times. This chain uses TRBV5-1 with TRBJ2-5, with 10 bases aligning to TRBD1. There are 16 residues in the CDR3. With V trimmed by 2 bases and J by 3 bases, 7 bases remained unmatched. CDR1 SGHRS and CDR2 YFSETQ come from the germline V gene. CDR3 sequence: CASSLGTGATEETQYF. The CDR3 DNA sequence: TGCGCCAGCAGCTTAGGGACAGGGGCTACAGAAGAGACCCAGTACTTC. Full variable domain (remainder filled in from reference TRBV5-1 and TRBJ2-5): KAGVTQTPRYLIKTRGQQVTLSCSPISGHRSVSWYQQTPGQGLQFLFEYFSETQRNKGNFPGRFSGRQFSNSRSEMNVSTLELGDSALYLCASSLGTGATEETQYFGPGTRLLVL.

The rearrangement joins TRBV30 to TRBJ1-2, with 8 bases lining up with TRBD1. With V trimmed by 0 bases and J by 8 bases, 5 bases remained unmatched. The V gene's germline CDR1 is GTSNPN and CDR2 SVGIG (reference sequence). The CDR3 has 13 amino acids. CDR3: CAWSVQQGVGYTF. CDR3 DNA: TGTGCCTGGAGTGTACAACAGGGGGTAGGCTACACCTTC.